These T cell receptor beta chains were read from a single sample in a study of blood T cell repertoires in COVID-19. Assay used: immunoSEQ multiplex PCR; TCRdb lists only in-frame clones, some missing. The data hold about 190,000 clones, with about 81% observed a single time. The sample was peripheral blood. These receptors were obtained from a woman of 80 years or more with COVID-19, enrolled during active disease. CDR3s include the opening cysteine and the closing phenylalanine or tryptophan. The D gene is left open where the match is weak. The size of a clone is reported for some rows only, either as once, few or many, or as a class for expanded clones.

18,NA,TRBJ2-1,TRBD1,TRBV5-6,CASSLGWVSGGRYNEQFF,TGTGCCAGCAGCTTGGGTTGGGTCTCAGGGGGACGCTACAATGAGCAGTTCTTC
13,NA,TRBJ1-5,NA,TRBV7-9,CASSLGGAQPQHF,TGTGCCAGCAGCTTAGGGGGAGCTCAGCCCCAGCATTTT
11,NA,TRBJ2-1,NA,TRBV12-3/TRBV12-4,CASTGWNEQFF,TGTGCCAGCACCGGTTGGAATGAGCAGTTCTTC
12,NA,TRBJ2-1,NA,TRBV2,CASRVALNEQFF,TGTGCCAGCCGAGTAGCCTTAAATGAGCAGTTCTTC
15,NA,TRBJ2-5,NA,TRBV27,CASSFGAGTQETQYF,TGTGCCAGCAGTTTTGGCGCGGGGACCCAAGAGACCCAGTACTTC
12,NA,TRBJ1-2,NA,TRBV13,CASSLLGSGYTF,TGTGCCAGCAGCTTATTGGGGAGTGGCTACACCTTC
13,NA,TRBJ1-4,NA,TRBV5-1,CASSPGHGEKLFF,TGCGCCAGCAGCCCGGGACACGGGGAAAAACTGTTTTTT
17,NA,TRBJ2-6,TRBD1,TRBV19,CASSRVIQGTGANVLTF,TGTGCCAGTAGTAGGGTTATACAGGGGACTGGGGCCAACGTCCTGACTTTC
13,once,TRBJ1-3,NA,TRBV12-3/TRBV12-4,CASSTGSGNTIYF,TGTGCCAGCAGTACAGGGTCTGGAAACACCATATATTTT
13,NA,TRBJ2-2,TRBD1,TRBV6-5,CASRAGGSGELFF,TGTGCCAGCCGGGCAGGGGGCTCCGGGGAGCTGTTTTTT
15,NA,TRBJ2-7,TRBD1,TRBV6-5,CASTWTGGVMDEQYF,TGTGCCAGCACGTGGACAGGGGGCGTGATGGACGAGCAGTACTTC
12,NA,TRBJ2-2,NA,TRBV30,CAWSPNTGELFF,TGTGCCTGGAGCCCTAACACCGGGGAGCTGTTTTTT
13,NA,TRBJ1-2,TRBD1,TRBV29-1,CSGGQGGLYGYTF,TGCAGCGGTGGACAGGGAGGTTTATATGGCTACACCTTC
13,NA,TRBJ2-7,TRBD1,TRBV6-5,CASRGTGGYEQYF,TGTGCCAGCAGGGGGACAGGGGGCTACGAGCAGTACTTC
13,NA,TRBJ1-2,NA,TRBV14,CASSQGGYYGYTF,TGTGCCAGCAGCCAAGGGGGCTACTATGGCTACACCTTC
16,NA,TRBJ1-2,NA,TRBV27,CASSSTPGQLNYGYTF,TGTGCCAGCAGTTCAACGCCTGGACAGCTTAACTATGGCTACACCTTC
15,NA,TRBJ1-4,TRBD1,TRBV5-1,CASSLYGTENEKLFF,TGCGCCAGCAGCTTGTATGGGACAGAAAATGAAAAACTGTTTTTT
14,NA,TRBJ2-1,NA,TRBV9,CASSVGAQSNEQFF,TGTGCCAGCAGCGTAGGTGCCCAGTCCAATGAGCAGTTCTTC
14,NA,TRBJ1-2,NA,TRBV7-9,CASSLGGPNHGYTF,TGTGCCAGCAGCTTAGGGGGGCCTAACCATGGCTACACCTTC
17,NA,TRBJ2-1,TRBD2,TRBV7-8,CASSLGLAGGSYNEQFF,TGTGCCAGCAGCTTAGGACTAGCGGGAGGCTCCTACAATGAGCAGTTCTTC
14,NA,TRBJ2-2,NA,TRBV5-1,CASSFGGNVGELFF,TGCGCCAGCAGCTTTGGGGGGAACGTCGGGGAGCTGTTTTTT
15,NA,TRBJ2-7,TRBD2,TRBV6-5,CATQLWEGRSYEQYF,TGTGCCACCCAACTTTGGGAGGGCCGTAGCTACGAGCAGTACTTC
15,NA,TRBJ2-5,NA,TRBV3-1/TRBV3-2,CASSPGHRGWETQYF,TGTGCCAGCAGCCCCGGACACCGGGGGTGGGAGACCCAGTACTTC
15,NA,TRBJ2-3,NA,TRBV6-5,CASSYLQGTTDTQYF,TGTGCCAGCAGTTATCTTCAGGGAACCACAGATACGCAGTATTTT
14,few,TRBJ2-7,TRBD2,TRBV11-2,CASSSASGPYEQYF,TGTGCCAGCAGCTCAGCTAGCGGGCCCTACGAGCAGTACTTC
15,NA,TRBJ1-3,NA,TRBV3-1/TRBV3-2,CASSQGTGTGNTIYF,TGTGCCAGCAGCCAAGGCACCGGGACAGGAAACACCATATATTTT
14,NA,TRBJ1-1,NA,TRBV6-5,CASSWQGLGTEAFF,TGTGCCAGCAGTTGGCAGGGGTTGGGCACTGAAGCTTTCTTT
13,NA,TRBJ2-7,NA,TRBV9,CASSVGAGYEQYF,TGTGCCAGCAGCGTAGGGGCCGGCTACGAGCAGTACTTC
13,few,TRBJ1-6,NA,TRBV5-1,CASSLEGDSPLHF,TGCGCCAGCAGCTTGGAGGGGGATTCACCCCTCCACTTT
16,NA,TRBJ2-3,TRBD1,TRBV7-9,CASSHNIQGSADTQYF,TGTGCCAGCAGCCATAATATACAGGGGTCAGCAGATACGCAGTATTTT
15,once,TRBJ2-3,TRBD2,TRBV5-6,CASTYLAGITDTQYF,TGTGCCAGCACTTACCTAGCGGGAATCACAGATACGCAGTATTTT
16,NA,TRBJ2-7,TRBD2,TRBV7-2,CASSLGPTSGSYEQYF,TGTGCCAGCAGCTTAGGTCCGACTAGCGGGAGTTACGAGCAGTACTTC
17,NA,TRBJ2-7,NA,TRBV28,CASRFARRLLGAYEQYF,TGTGCCAGCAGGTTTGCCCGGAGGTTACTGGGGGCTTACGAGCAGTACTTC
15,NA,TRBJ2-7,NA,TRBV7-2,CASSLGANPTYEQYF,TGTGCCAGCAGCTTAGGTGCTAATCCCACCTACGAGCAGTACTTC
15,NA,TRBJ1-1,TRBD1,TRBV5-1,CASSLVGQGGTEAFF,TGCGCCAGCAGCTTAGTGGGACAGGGGGGCACTGAAGCTTTCTTT
16,NA,TRBJ2-2,TRBD1,TRBV7-2,CASSLRTGGSTGELFF,TGTGCCAGCAGCTTACGCACAGGGGGCAGTACCGGGGAGCTGTTTTTT
17,NA,TRBJ2-7,TRBD2,TRBV3-1/TRBV3-2,CASSPLGWTSGRYEQYF,TGTGCCAGCAGCCCGTTAGGGTGGACTAGCGGCCGCTACGAGCAGTACTTC
14,NA,TRBJ1-2,NA,TRBV27,CASSPRNRVYGYTF,TGTGCCAGCAGTCCACGCAATCGGGTCTATGGCTACACCTTC
14,NA,TRBJ2-5,TRBD2,TRBV19,CASSMGGGPETQYF,TGTGCCAGTAGTATGGGCGGGGGGCCAGAGACCCAGTACTTC
14,few,TRBJ1-2,NA,TRBV7-2,CASSRQITNYGYTF,TGTGCCAGCAGCCGTCAGATAACTAACTATGGCTACACCTTC
16,NA,TRBJ2-3,NA,TRBV7-2,CASSFDSGISTDTQYF,TGTGCCAGCAGCTTTGATAGCGGCATTAGCACAGATACGCAGTATTTT
17,NA,TRBJ2-4,TRBD1,TRBV2,CASSDPGQPGRGDIQYF,TGTGCCAGCAGTGATCCGGGACAGCCGGGAAGGGGCGACATTCAGTACTTC